Listed here are 5 T cell receptor beta chains from one sample, sequenced in a study of blood T cell repertoires in COVID-19. Repertoires were generated with immunoSEQ multiplex PCR, while TCRdb's copy carries only in-frame clones and drops some. The sample holds 100,000 to 150,000 clones; roughly 85% are singletons and the top ten take about 6.2%. The sequenced sample was peripheral blood. The receptors here all came from a man older than 75 with active or convalescent COVID-19.

The gene calls are TRBV27 and TRBJ1-2, with 9 nucleotides matching TRBD1. From germline, CDR1 is MNHEY and CDR2 SMNVEV (reference sequence). V shed 6 bases and J 4 bases; nucleotides not matched to a gene: 9. The CDR3 contains 15 residues. CDR3 sequence: CASRPRQGVGYGYTF. CDR3 sequence (DNA): TGTGCCAGCAGGCCACGACAGGGGGTCGGCTATGGCTACACCTTC.

V is TRBV6-5 and J is TRBJ1-1; maybe TRBD1 (6 bases). Deletions cut 11 bases from V and 1 base from J, with 14 bases between. Germline CDR1 is MNHEY and CDR2 is SVGAGI. The CDR3 consists of 13 residues. CDR3 sequence (DNA): TGTGCCCTGAAAGGACAGCCGAACACTGAAGCTTTCTTT. This codes for CALKGQPNTEAFF.

The chain employs TRBV30 and TRBJ2-7; 7 bases fit TRBD1. CDR3 length equals 14 residues. Germline loops: CDR1 GTSNPN, CDR2 SVGIG (reference sequence). Trimming cost V 2 bases and J 6 bases; bases outside gene matches: 10. CDR3 residues: CAWSLGRGSGEQYF. The CDR3 nucleotides read TGTGCCTGGAGTCTCGGCAGGGGGTCTGGCGAGCAGTACTTC.

The V and J genes are TRBV7-7 and TRBJ2-2; 10 bases match TRBD1. There are 15 residues in the CDR3. Germline V gene lookup returns CDR1 SSHAT and CDR2 FNYEAQ (reference sequence). V trimming: 5 bases; J trimming: 6 bases; junction bases outside the gene matches: 6. The CDR3 region has the DNA TGTGCCAGCAGCCCCGGGACAGGGGTATCCGGGGAGCTGTTTTTT. Protein: CASSPGTGVSGELFF.

The chain links TRBV5-4 to TRBJ2-3; possibly TRBD1 for D (6 bases). V lost 1 base to trimming and J lost 8 bases, with 17 bases between them. Germline CDR1 reads SGHNT; CDR2 reads YYREEE (reference sequence). This CDR3 is built from 15 residues. The CDR3: CASSLPAGARGTQYF. The CDR3 coding sequence is TGTGCCAGCAGCTTGCCGGCAGGGGCTAGAGGTACGCAGTATTTT.